One and the same sample provided the 26 T cell receptor beta chains below, sequenced in a study of technical replicates of blood from several donors. Profiling relied on immunoSEQ multiplex PCR, and the TCRdb table lists in-frame clones only, not all of them. Of 15,000 to 20,000 clones in the sample, 87% are singletons; the top ten hold roughly 12%. Input material: PBMCs. The origin of the receptors is a human donor in good health.

This clone came up once. V usage is TRBV5-1 and J usage is TRBJ2-1; TRBD1 aligns across 7 bases. V was clipped by 5 bases and J by 9 bases; unmatched bases: 8. The CDR3 is made up of 13 amino acids. In germline, CDR1 is SGHRS, CDR2 YFSETQ. For the CDR3, the DNA is TGCGCCAGCAGGGAACCGACAGGGAGTGAGCAGTTCTTC. Translated, it gives CASREPTGSEQFF.

Here the CDR3 reads CAWSNLSGRGGYTF. The CDR3, as DNA: TGTGCCTGGAGTAACCTAAGTGGAAGGGGTGGCTACACCTTC. The rearrangement uses TRBV30 and TRBJ1-2, with a tentative D call TRBD1 (5 bases). Trimming left V 2 bases short and J 7 bases short, with 17 bases between. The CDR3 consists of 14 residues. From germline, CDR1 is GTSNPN and CDR2 SVGIG (reference sequence).

V usage is TRBV5-1 and J usage is TRBJ1-1; TRBD1 might be the D (5 bases). CDR1 and CDR2 from the germline V gene are SGHRS and YFSETQ. Deletions cut 5 bases from V and 1 base from J, with 12 bases between. The CDR3 spans 14 residues. In DNA form, the CDR3 reads TGCGCCAGCAGTTCTGGGACTCAGAACACTGAAGCTTTCTTT. Protein sequence: CASSSGTQNTEAFF.

The rearrangement links TRBV2 to TRBJ2-3; D not resolved. This CDR3 comprises 16 residues. Germline lookup yields CDR1 SNHLY and CDR2 FYNNEI. With 2 bases removed from V and 0 bases from J, the gap between germline ends came to 12 bases. The CDR3 sequence: CASSERAGKSTDTQYF. The CDR3 DNA follows: TGTGCCAGCAGTGAAAGAGCAGGAAAAAGCACAGATACGCAGTATTTT.

CDR3 in DNA: TGTGCCAGCAGCTTGCTGGGACTAGTCAACTCCTACAATGAGCAGTTCTTC. It translates to CASSLLGLVNSYNEQFF. The chain links TRBV7-2 to TRBJ2-1, with TRBD2 matching over 8 bases. The CDR3 is made up of 17 amino acids. Trimming removed 3 bases from V and 0 bases from J; junction bases left unmatched: 7. Germline lookup yields CDR1 SGHTA and CDR2 FQGNSA.

This sequence joins TRBV7-3 and TRBJ2-3, with 11 bases matching TRBD2. Trimming removed 4 bases from V and 6 bases from J; junction bases left unmatched: 6. The CDR3 sequence is 15 residues long. Germline lookup yields CDR1 SGHTA and CDR2 FQGTGA. CDR3 residues: CASSSPGLAEDTQYF. The CDR3 DNA reads as TGTGCCAGCAGCTCACCGGGACTAGCGGAGGATACGCAGTATTTT.

This chain links TRBV11-3 with TRBJ2-5, with 8 bases fitting TRBD1. V shed 5 bases, J shed 5 bases, and the junction held 10 bases outside the gene matches. Germline V lookup: CDR1 SGHNT, CDR2 YENEEA. This CDR3 has 15 amino acids. CDR3: CASSPSTTGGETQYF. The CDR3 nucleotides are TGTGCCAGCAGCCCATCTACTACAGGGGGGGAGACCCAGTACTTC.

The J gene is TRBJ2-1, the V gene TRBV27; TRBD2 aligns across 10 bases. The CDR3 extends over 16 amino acids. V lost 2 bases to trimming and J lost 4 bases; unmatched junction nucleotides: 5. Germline loops: CDR1 MNHEY, CDR2 SMNVEV (reference sequence). In DNA, the CDR3 is TGTGCCAGCAGTTTAAAACTAGCGGGACCGTACAATGAGCAGTTCTTC. This codes for CASSLKLAGPYNEQFF.

The chain's CDR3 is CASNVYGEGLEQFF. The CDR3 coding sequence is TGTGCCAGCAATGTCTACGGGGAGGGATTAGAGCAGTTCTTC. The chain couples TRBV28 to TRBJ2-1; TRBD2 matches 7 bases. Germline CDR1 MDHEN, CDR2 SYDVKM. V lost 7 bases and J lost 10; bases outside the gene matches: 13. This CDR3 is 14 amino acids long.

The CDR3 sequence is CASSPAEGQVVKLFF. The CDR3 DNA sequence: TGTGCCAGCAGTCCCGCGGAGGGACAGGTCGTAAAACTGTTTTTT. This chain links TRBV6-1 with TRBJ1-4; 8 positions agree with TRBD1. Trimming at V came to 5 bases and at J to 10 bases, leaving 12 bases not matched to a gene. Germline V CDR1 and CDR2: MNHNS, SASEGT. CDR3 length equals 15 residues.

This rearrangement joins TRBV10-3 to TRBJ2-1; D ambiguous. From germline, CDR1 is ENHRY and CDR2 SYGVKD. V was shortened by 0 bases and J by 1 base, with 7 bases between the two germline ends. The CDR3 is 15 amino acids. The CDR3 DNA follows: TGTGCCATCAGTGAGTCGGAGATTTCCTACAATGAGCAGTTCTTC. Protein sequence: CAISESEISYNEQFF.

V is TRBV4-2 and J is TRBJ2-7; D is perhaps TRBD2 (5 bases). The CDR3 has 14 residues. Trimming took 4 bases from V and 4 from J, leaving 14 bases between them. CDR1 is LGHNA and CDR2 is YNFKEQ in the germline V gene. The CDR3 loop reads CASSLEGSSYEQYF. The CDR3 DNA reads as TGTGCCAGCAGCCTAGAGGGCTCCTCTTACGAGCAGTACTTC.

To note about this clone: Different DNA sequences within this sample yield the same CDR3. J is TRBJ2-1 and V is TRBV6-1; D is perhaps TRBD2 (6 bases). Germline V CDR1 and CDR2: MNHNS, SASEGT. Trimming shortened V by 3 bases and J by 6 bases, and 12 bases separated the two germline ends. CDR3 length equals 14 residues. The CDR3 nucleotides are TGTGCCAGCAGTGAGGGAGGTGGATTCAATGAGCAGTTCTTC. This encodes CASSEGGGFNEQFF.

The chain has TRBV6-5 and TRBJ1-1, with D possibly TRBD1 on 6 matching bases. V lost 0 bases and J 5 bases, leaving 7 bases between the germline ends. CDR3 length: 13 amino acids. Germline CDR1 reads MNHEY; CDR2 reads SVGAGI. CDR3 loop: CASSYSRGTEAFF. The CDR3, as DNA: TGTGCCAGCAGTTACTCCAGGGGTACTGAAGCTTTCTTT.

CDR3 loop: CASSLGQSGLAGGRDDQYF. In nucleotides, the CDR3 is TGCGCCAGCAGCTTAGGACAGAGCGGACTAGCGGGAGGAAGAGACGACCAGTATTTT. The V and J genes are TRBV5-1 and TRBJ2-3; TRBD2 matches at 14 bases. The germline CDR1 and CDR2 sequences are SGHRS and YFSETQ. The CDR3 runs 19 residues. The V and J ends lost 2 bases and 12 bases, in that order; junction bases with no gene match: 20.

The chain links TRBV15 to TRBJ2-1; possibly TRBD2 for D (6 bases). This CDR3 contains 16 residues. The germline V gene has CDR1 LNHNV and CDR2 YYDKDF (reference sequence). Trimming pared 0 bases from V and 8 bases from J, leaving 17 bases between. The CDR3 DNA reads TGTGCCACCAGCAGAGACGGACTACAGCAAGGAGATGAGCAGTTCTTC. As protein: CATSRDGLQQGDEQFF.

The chain uses TRBV6-4 and TRBJ2-5, with D tentatively TRBD1 (5 bases). The length of the CDR3 is 13 residues. Germline CDR1 reads MRHNA; CDR2 reads SNTAGT. V was pared by 6 bases and J by 2 bases, with 10 bases between. Written as DNA, the CDR3 is TGTGCCAGCAGCCAGACAGTACAAGAGACCCAGTACTTC. Amino acid sequence: CASSQTVQETQYF.

This chain joins TRBV30 and TRBJ2-1; tentatively, D is TRBD2 (6 bases). CDR1 and CDR2 (germline): GTSNPN, SVGIG (reference sequence). The V end lost 2 bases, the J end lost 7 bases, and 12 bases lay between the germline ends. CDR3 length: 13 amino acids. The CDR3 here is CAWSQEGWNEQFF. CDR3 bases: TGTGCCTGGAGTCAGGAGGGATGGAATGAGCAGTTCTTC.

In the case of this clone: Because the CDR3 is missing its conserved closing phenylalanine or tryptophan, this is likely a read error. Because the CDR3's place on the DNA is in doubt, the DNA is left out and the CDR3 is given as listed by TCRdb. The CDR3 here is CASSSEGTGVSL. The genes are TRBV11-2 and TRBJ2-4; the listed D gene, TRBD2, was not tested against the DNA. The CDR3 is made up of 12 amino acids, end residues included. Germline V gives CDR1 SGHAT, CDR2 FQNNGV.

V usage is TRBV10-1 and J usage is TRBJ2-1; 8 nucleotides align to TRBD1. This CDR3 contains 13 residues. The junction had 2 bases not matched to a gene; V was cut back by 4 bases and J by 6 bases. Germline lookup yields CDR1 WNHNN and CDR2 SYGVQD (reference sequence). The CDR3 reads CASSGRGLNEQFF. For the CDR3, the DNA is TGCGCCAGCAGTGGCAGGGGGCTCAATGAGCAGTTCTTC.

The V gene is TRBV4-1, the J gene TRBJ2-3, with a tentative D call TRBD2 (6 bases). Germline assignment: CDR1 MGHRA and CDR2 YSYEKL. The CDR3 covers 16 residues. With 0 bases removed from V and 1 base from J, the gap between germline ends came to 11 bases. The CDR3 is CASSQEGASGTDTQYF. Here the CDR3 DNA reads TGCGCCAGCAGCCAAGAAGGGGCTAGCGGCACAGATACGCAGTATTTT.

This clone appeared once. The rearrangement uses TRBV14 and TRBJ2-7; D is unresolved. Germline V gene data show CDR1 as SGHDN and CDR2 as FVKESK. The CDR3 length is 14 residues. Trimming pared 3 bases from V and 2 bases from J, leaving 11 bases between. The CDR3 reads CASSQIITTYEQYF. The CDR3 DNA reads TGTGCCAGCAGCCAGATTATAACAACCTACGAGCAGTACTTC.

This clone occurred once. The chain links TRBV7-6 to TRBJ2-3; 8 nucleotides agree with TRBD2. The CDR3 has 14 amino acids. The V gene's germline CDR1 is SGHVS and CDR2 FNYEAQ. V trimming: 5 bases; J trimming: 7 bases; junction bases outside the gene matches: 8. CDR3 bases: TGTGCCAGCAGCCTGACCAGCGGGAGACATACGCAGTATTTT. This encodes CASSLTSGRHTQYF. The full variable domain, in which reference TRBV7-6 and TRBJ2-3 provide the parts outside the CDR3, is GAGVSQSPRYKVTKRGQDVALRCDPISGHVSLYWYRQALGQGPEFLTYFNYEAQQDKSGLPNDRFSAERPEGSISTLTIQRTEQRDSAMYRCASSLTSGRHTQYFGPGTRLTVL.

This chain joins TRBV29-1 and TRBJ2-7; D is possibly TRBD2 (6 bases). Trimming pared 5 bases from V and 1 base from J, leaving 12 bases between. CDR1 SQVTM and CDR2 ANQGSEA come from the germline V gene. This CDR3 spans 13 amino acids. The CDR3, as DNA: TGCAGCGTTATTCGGGGGAATTCCTACGAGCAGTACTTC. It is translated as CSVIRGNSYEQYF.

The chain links TRBV7-9 to TRBJ2-3; D is possibly TRBD2 (6 bases). Trimming stripped 1 base from V and 2 bases from J, with 22 bases between. This CDR3 contains 19 residues. CDR1 and CDR2 (germline): SEHNR, FQNEAQ (reference sequence). The CDR3 coding sequence is TGTGCCAGCAGCTTAGTTTGGTTATCTTCTAGCGCCTCCACAGATACGCAGTATTTT. It yields the protein CASSLVWLSSSASTDTQYF. The complete variable domain, with remaining parts taken from reference TRBV7-9 and TRBJ2-3, reads DTGVSQNPRHKITKRGQNVTFRCDPISEHNRLYWYRQTLGQGPEFLTYFQNEAQLEKSRLLSDRFSAERPKGSFSTLEIQRTEQGDSAMYLCASSLVWLSSSASTDTQYFGPGTRLTVL.

The genes are TRBV6-4 and TRBJ2-1, with TRBD2 matching over 10 bases. With 3 bases clipped from V and 4 bases from J, the junction kept 3 bases outside the gene matches. Germline loops: CDR1 MRHNA, CDR2 SNTAGT. The CDR3 consists of 15 residues. CDR3 protein: CASSEAGGSYNEQFF. The CDR3 coding sequence is TGTGCCAGCAGTGAAGCGGGAGGGAGTTACAATGAGCAGTTCTTC.